This T cell receptor (beta chain) was obtained from a study of blood T cell repertoires in COVID-19 (dated by TCRdb to 2018 to 2021). Regarding the research as a whole: The collaborator samples originated in the United States, Italy and Spain and spanned the acute and convalescent phases of COVID-19. Where HLA class I and class II types were available, the types were taken from metadata supplied by the sample provider, not from assay-based typing. The repertoires were released in a freely available public database intended as a resource for research on the immune response to SARS-CoV-2. Sample metadata almost always included a de-identified subject ID, COVID-19 status, age in years and sex. The prospective study material was composed of cDNA or gDNA derived from T cells, B-cell-depleted T cells, or PBMCs. The samples were drawn from the first 160 participants of the ongoing ImmuneRACE study and from about 1,200 subjects provided by 6 global collaborators. Deeply sampled blood TCRbeta repertoires from subjects exposed to, actively infected with, or recovered from COVID-19 were included in the dataset. Study-level results and caveats: The amount of clinical and demographic metadata varied by source and participant and was provided uncurated.

In the prospective study, participants were roughly 18 to 100 years old, resided in about two dozen geographic areas of the United States, and were enrolled through a virtual design. In the prospective study, participants were assigned to cohorts based on the clinical history participants reported in a screening survey and a study questionnaire. Recovered participants in ImmuneRACE Cohort 3 were defined as having two consecutive negative NP/OP PCR tests, clearance from a healthcare professional, or resolution of symptoms. Mobile phlebotomists in the prospective study collected whole blood, serum and a nasopharyngeal or oropharyngeal swab from every participant. Prospective study participants could optionally give additional blood draws and questionnaires over an approximately 2-month period. Before DNA extraction, prospective study blood samples were shipped either frozen or at room temperature.

About this clone: Its antigen is currently not known. Base quality data are lacking; no much larger clone is found one base away.

TCRbeta CDR3 regions were amplified from genomic DNA using the immunoSEQ Assay, a bias-controlled multiplex PCR. On the study's bioinformatics: The number of nucleated cells in each sample was estimated from the amplification of reference gene primers within the assay. To quantify the absolute abundance of each unique TCRbeta CDR3 rearrangement, sequence reads were collapsed and filtered. Productive Simpson clonality was computed per sample as the square root of Simpson's diversity index over productive rearrangements. The table comes from immuneACCESS by way of TCRdb, which keeps in-frame sequences with V and J called. Part of the clones is missing from these tables; in studies checked, under half for an unresolved V gene and the rest for unknown reasons. That table furnishes V, J and clone size, whereas the DNA furnished D and trimming. The sample yields about 220,000 clones; roughly 84% were counted once. The ten largest clones capture approximately 6.8% of the sample.

The sequence was collected from a woman between 40 and 50 years old who had recovered from COVID-19. The sample consisted of PBMCs or T cells enriched from blood (not recorded which).

The sequenced DNA is TGTGCCAGTAGTTCCGGGACTAGTGGGAACATTCAGTACTTC. This gives the protein CASSSGTSGNIQYF. Rearrangement joined TRBV19 to TRBJ2-4, with 8 middle bases fitting TRBD2. Unmatched junction bases come to 7, with V trimmed by 5 bases and J by 7 bases. The CDR3, cysteine through phenylalanine, is 14 amino acids long. The sequence is cut down to CDR3 DNA, 42 bases in frame from base 1. Looking up the germline V gene (reference sequence) yields CDR1 LNHDA and CDR2 SQIVND.